This T cell receptor (beta chain) originates from a study of cytomegalovirus exposure and HLA in healthy donors. Study findings and constraints: Presence/absence analyses assumed roughly uniform sequencing depth across donors. Apart from CMV serostatus, no immune exposure information was available. Segments of the TCR beta V type were, in most cases, productive about 87% or about 30% of the time in an earlier analysis.

PCR amplification relied on 60 Vbeta primers (plus 13 Jbeta primers). Method: immunoSEQ multiplex PCR; TCRdb's copy keeps in-frame clones and lacks some. The sample lists 200,000 to 250,000 clones; about 80% were seen once. In the case of this clone: What it recognizes is unknown.

Sequences were obtained from PBMCs. The receptor was isolated from a man aged 18 to 35 in good health and CMV-seronegative.

The CDR3 here is CASSYGHSKTQYF. In DNA, the CDR3 is TGTGCCAGCAGTTACGGGCACAGTAAGACCCAGTACTTC. The V and J genes are TRBV6-5 and TRBJ2-5; D is unresolved. CDR3 length equals 13 residues. The V gene's germline CDR1 is MNHEY and CDR2 SVGAGI. V was clipped by 2 bases and J by 6 bases, with 10 bases between them.